These 23 T cell receptor beta chains were all obtained from the same sample, sequenced in a study of blood T cell repertoires in COVID-19. Clones were read by immunoSEQ multiplex PCR, and TCRdb kept only the in-frame ones, dropping some. The sample has 80,000 to 100,000 clones; roughly 90% are singletons. Sequenced material: peripheral blood. These receptors were obtained from a human donor with active COVID-19. The donor label of this sample is uncertain.

The chain has TRBV10-3 and TRBJ1-4, with D unclear. This CDR3 contains 15 residues. The germline V gene encodes CDR1 ENHRY and CDR2 SYGVKD. V was clipped by 3 bases and J by 7 bases, with 15 bases between them. The CDR3 protein is CAISDRVRGFEKLFF. Here the CDR3 DNA reads TGTGCCATCAGTGACCGGGTACGGGGTTTTGAAAAACTGTTTTTT.

The V gene is TRBV9, the J gene TRBJ2-7, with 8 bases matching TRBD1. The CDR3 is 14 amino acids. V shed 4 bases and J 2 bases; nucleotides not matched to a gene: 5. Per the germline V gene, CDR1 is SGDLS and CDR2 is YYNGEE. Written as DNA, the CDR3 is TGTGCCAGCAGCAACGGCAGGGGGCCCTACGAGCAGTACTTC. Translating it yields CASSNGRGPYEQYF.

This clone was counted a single time. The J gene is TRBJ1-3, the V gene TRBV5-1; a possible D gene is TRBD1 (5 bases). Per the germline V gene, CDR1 is SGHRS and CDR2 is YFSETQ. Trimming pared 4 bases from V and 0 bases from J, leaving 8 bases between. CDR3 length: 14 residues. Written as DNA, the CDR3 is TGCGCCAGCAGCGACAGCCACTCTGGAAACACCATATATTTT. Its protein is CASSDSHSGNTIYF.

This clone was counted a single time. The V call is TRBV18, the J call TRBJ2-2, with 9 bases lining up with TRBD1. The CDR3 has 16 amino acids. CDR1 is KGHSH, CDR2 LQKENI, per germline. The junction had 7 bases not matched to a gene; V was cut back by 3 bases and J by 5 bases. The CDR3 loop is CASSPPGQGKTGELFF. The CDR3 bases are TGTGCCAGCTCACCCCCCGGACAGGGGAAAACCGGGGAGCTGTTTTTT.

The chain joins TRBV7-2 to TRBJ2-7; 8 bases match TRBD1. J was trimmed by 7 bases and V by 1 base; bases with no gene match: 9. Germline-derived CDR1 and CDR2 are SGHTA and FQGNSA. The CDR3 has 15 amino acids. The chain's CDR3 is CASSLGQGLATEQYF. In DNA, the CDR3 is TGTGCCAGCAGCTTAGGACAGGGGTTAGCTACGGAGCAGTACTTC.

This clone has a handful of counts. The chain joins TRBV6-5 to TRBJ2-1, with 9 bases fitting TRBD1. CDR1 and CDR2 (germline): MNHEY, SVGAGI. The V segment lost 5 bases and the J segment 7 bases; nucleotides outside the gene matches: 9. The CDR3 is 15 residues long. The CDR3 sequence: CASSPTGQGLNEQFF. As DNA, the CDR3 is TGTGCCAGCAGTCCGACGGGACAGGGACTAAATGAGCAGTTCTTC.

CDR3 nucleotide sequence: TGTGCCAGCACCCCACAGGGGGCGAACACTGAAGCTTTCTTT. Residues: CASTPQGANTEAFF. The chain recombines TRBV6-2 or TRBV6-3 with TRBJ1-1; 9 bases fit TRBD1. V lost 7 bases, J lost 1 base, and 4 bases stayed unmatched. Germline V lookup: CDR1 MNHEY, CDR2 SVGEGT. This CDR3 spans 14 amino acids.

The rearrangement links TRBV3-1 (or the pseudogene TRBV3-2) to TRBJ2-7; weak D call: TRBD2 (6 bases). From germline, CDR1 is LGHDT and CDR2 YNNKEL (reference sequence). Trimming removed 1 base at V and 10 bases at J, with 17 bases between. This CDR3 is built from 14 residues. CDR3 sequence: CASSQGPLALSQYF. CDR3 bases: TGTGCCAGCAGCCAAGGACCGCTAGCGCTCTCCCAGTACTTC.

The chain uses TRBV28 and TRBJ1-6; D is unclear. Germline V gene lookup returns CDR1 MDHEN and CDR2 SYDVKM. Trimming stripped 2 bases from V and 8 bases from J, with 7 bases between. The CDR3 has 13 residues. CDR3 coding DNA: TGTGCCAGCAGTTTACCCCGGGATTCACCCCTCCACTTT. Protein: CASSLPRDSPLHF.

This chain links TRBV3-1 (or the pseudogene TRBV3-2) with TRBJ2-5, with TRBD2 matching over 8 bases. Germline V gene data show CDR1 as LGHDT and CDR2 as YNNKEL (reference sequence). The CDR3 is made up of 16 amino acids. J was trimmed by 7 bases and V by 5 bases; bases with no gene match: 15. CDR3 DNA sequence: TGTGCCAGCAGCAGAAACTCGGGACTAGGAATCGGGACCCAGTACTTC. Translation: CASSRNSGLGIGTQYF.

The chain combines TRBV7-2 with TRBJ2-3; 7 bases match TRBD2. V was pared by 1 base and J by 9 bases, with 4 bases of the junction left unmatched. From germline, CDR1 is SGHTA and CDR2 FQGNSA. The CDR3 runs to 13 residues. The DNA for the CDR3 is TGTGCCAGCAGCTTAGGTGGGCGGGAGACGCAGTATTTT. Protein sequence: CASSLGGRETQYF.

The J gene is TRBJ1-2, the V gene TRBV7-9; no firm D call. CDR3 size: 13 residues. Trimming cost V 0 bases and J 6 bases, with 8 bases left between them. Per germline, CDR1 SEHNR and CDR2 FQNEAQ (reference sequence). The CDR3 is CASSLAPGDGYTF. The CDR3 bases are TGTGCCAGCAGCTTAGCGCCCGGGGATGGCTACACCTTC.

V usage is TRBV19 and J usage is TRBJ2-2; 8 nucleotides agree with TRBD2. The CDR3 consists of 15 residues. Germline V gives CDR1 LNHDA, CDR2 SQIVND (reference sequence). V lost 7 bases, J lost 6 bases, and 10 bases stayed unmatched. The CDR3 spells CASKNAGGAAGELFF. The CDR3, as DNA: TGTGCCAGTAAAAACGCGGGGGGAGCCGCCGGGGAGCTGTTTTTT.

About this clone itself: Other DNA sequences in this sample translate to the same CDR3. The rearrangement links TRBV5-6 to TRBJ1-5; no definite D call. Trimming removed 2 bases from V and 6 bases from J, with 9 bases in between. CDR3 size: 13 residues. Germline loops: CDR1 SGHDT, CDR2 YYEEEE. The CDR3 DNA sequence: TGTGCCAGCAGCTTTCTGGCAGGTCAGCCCCAGCATTTT. Amino acids: CASSFLAGQPQHF.

This chain uses TRBV9 with TRBJ1-2; D perhaps matches TRBD1 (6 bases). This CDR3 comprises 15 residues. Germline V CDR1 and CDR2: SGDLS, YYNGEE. The ends were cut back, 0 bases at V and 3 bases at J, with 12 bases in the middle. CDR3 in DNA: TGTGCCAGCAGCGTAGGCGGTACAGGGCACTATGGCTACACCTTC. This sequence encodes CASSVGGTGHYGYTF.

The rearrangement joins TRBV2 to TRBJ2-7, with D uncertain. The ends were cut back, 6 bases at V and 4 bases at J, with 7 bases in the middle. Looked up from germline, CDR1 is SNHLY and CDR2 is FYNNEI. This CDR3 has 11 amino acids. Written as DNA, the CDR3 is TGTGCCAGCAGAATCCTATACGAGCAGTACTTC. Translating it yields CASRILYEQYF.

The CDR3 sequence is CASSPRGGNMNTEAFF. The CDR3 DNA sequence: TGTGCCAGCAGCCCCAGAGGGGGTAACATGAACACTGAAGCTTTCTTT. The J gene is TRBJ1-1, the V gene TRBV5-4; tentatively, D is TRBD1 (6 bases). V dropped 4 bases and J dropped 0 bases, with 16 bases sitting between them. In germline, CDR1 is SGHNT, CDR2 YYREEE (reference sequence). This CDR3 has 16 amino acids.

The chain employs TRBV4-1 and TRBJ2-7, with 9 bases aligning to TRBD2. Looked up from germline, CDR1 is MGHRA and CDR2 is YSYEKL. Trimming cost V 1 base and J 5 bases; bases outside gene matches: 6. This CDR3 is built from 15 residues. CDR3 nucleotides: TGCGCCAGCAGCCAAGGGGCGGGGGGGTTGAACGAGCAGTACTTC. Encoded protein: CASSQGAGGLNEQYF.

For the CDR3, the DNA is TGTGCCAGCTCAGAAGGACAGGGGGCGGGCCACAATGAGCAGTTCTTC. It specifies CASSEGQGAGHNEQFF. This chain uses TRBV18 with TRBJ2-1, with 11 bases that match TRBD1. J lost 5 bases, V lost 5 bases, and 8 bases had no gene match. Germline V gene lookup returns CDR1 KGHSH and CDR2 LQKENI. The CDR3 consists of 16 residues. Looking up the rest from reference TRBV18 and TRBJ2-1 gives the full variable domain: NAGVMQNPRHLVRRRGQEARLRCSPMKGHSHVYWYRQLPEEGLKFMVYLQKENIIDESGMPKERFSAEFPKEGPSILRIQQVVRGDSAAYFCASSEGQGAGHNEQFFGPGTRLTVL.

V gene TRBV7-2 combines with J gene TRBJ1-2, with D perhaps TRBD1 (5 bases). The V and J ends lost 4 bases and 6 bases respectively, with 18 bases between them. CDR3 length equals 15 residues. Germline V gene data show CDR1 as SGHTA and CDR2 as FQGNSA. The DNA of the CDR3 is TGTGCCAGCAGCTCCCAAGGACAACGTTGGGATGGCTACACCTTC. This codes for CASSSQGQRWDGYTF.

The CDR3 is CASSGGQISLENTGELFF. In DNA form, the CDR3 reads TGTGCCAGCAGCGGGGGACAGATCAGCCTAGAGAACACCGGGGAGCTGTTTTTT. The V gene is TRBV14, the J gene TRBJ2-2; 7 nucleotides match TRBD1. Germline loops: CDR1 SGHDN, CDR2 FVKESK. The CDR3 contains 18 residues. V gave up 5 bases and J gave up 1 base; unmatched junction bases: 13.

The chain is built from TRBV11-2 and TRBJ2-6; no firm D call. V gave up 1 base and J gave up 2 bases, with 6 bases separating them. The CDR3 spans 15 residues. Germline CDR1 and CDR2: SGHAT and FQNNGV. This CDR3 reads CASSLVRTGANVLTF. CDR3 bases: TGTGCCAGCAGCTTAGTCAGGACTGGGGCCAACGTCCTGACTTTC. Filled out from reference TRBV11-2 and TRBJ2-6, the complete variable domain reads EAGVAQSPRYKIIEKRQSVAFWCNPISGHATLYWYQQILGQGPKLLIQFQNNGVVDDSQLPKDRFSAERLKGVDSTLKIQPAKLEDSAVYLCASSLVRTGANVLTFGAGSRLTVL.

The V and J genes are TRBV19 and TRBJ2-5; D call uncertain. This CDR3 has 13 amino acids. Trimming removed 2 bases at V and 2 bases at J, with 6 bases between. Germline V gene data show CDR1 as LNHDA and CDR2 as SQIVND (reference sequence). CDR3 protein: CASSITEQETQYF. The DNA of the CDR3 is TGTGCCAGTAGTATAACAGAACAAGAGACCCAGTACTTC.